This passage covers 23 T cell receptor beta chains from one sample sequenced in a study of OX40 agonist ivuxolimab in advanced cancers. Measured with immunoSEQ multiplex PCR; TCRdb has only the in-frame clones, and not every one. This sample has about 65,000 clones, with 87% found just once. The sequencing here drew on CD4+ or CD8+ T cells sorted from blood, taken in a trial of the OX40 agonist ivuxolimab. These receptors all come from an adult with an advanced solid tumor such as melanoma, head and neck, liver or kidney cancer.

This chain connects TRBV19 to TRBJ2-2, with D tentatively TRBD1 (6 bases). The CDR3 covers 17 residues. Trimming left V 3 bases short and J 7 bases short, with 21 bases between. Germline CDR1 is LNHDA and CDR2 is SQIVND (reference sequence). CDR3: CASSIRRQVPLGGELFF. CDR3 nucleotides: TGTGCCAGTAGTATCAGACGACAGGTGCCCCTCGGCGGGGAGCTGTTTTTT.

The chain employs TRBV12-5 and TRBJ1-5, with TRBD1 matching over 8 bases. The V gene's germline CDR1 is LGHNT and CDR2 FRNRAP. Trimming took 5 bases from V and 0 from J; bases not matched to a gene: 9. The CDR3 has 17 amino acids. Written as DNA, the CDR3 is TGTGCTAGTGGTGGTGGGACAGGATCTTATAGCAATCAGCCCCAGCATTTT. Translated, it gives CASGGGTGSYSNQPQHF. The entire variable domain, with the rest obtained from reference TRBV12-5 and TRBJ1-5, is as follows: DARVTQTPRHKVTEMGQEVTMRCQPILGHNTVFWYRQTMMQGLELLAYFRNRAPLDDSGMPKDRFSAEMPDATLATLKIQPSEPRDSAVYFCASGGGTGSYSNQPQHFGDGTRLSIL.

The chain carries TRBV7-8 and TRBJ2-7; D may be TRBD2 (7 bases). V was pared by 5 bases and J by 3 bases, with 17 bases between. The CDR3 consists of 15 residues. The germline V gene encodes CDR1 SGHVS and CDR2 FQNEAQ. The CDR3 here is CASSPVGGGLYEQYF. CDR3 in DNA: TGTGCCAGCAGCCCGGTGGGCGGGGGCCTCTACGAGCAGTACTTC.

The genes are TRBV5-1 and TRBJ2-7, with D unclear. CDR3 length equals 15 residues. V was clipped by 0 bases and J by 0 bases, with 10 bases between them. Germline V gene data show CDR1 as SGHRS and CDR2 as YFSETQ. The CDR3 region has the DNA TGCGCCAGCAGCTTGGGCGGTGGGGTCTCCTACGAGCAGTACTTC. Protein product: CASSLGGGVSYEQYF.

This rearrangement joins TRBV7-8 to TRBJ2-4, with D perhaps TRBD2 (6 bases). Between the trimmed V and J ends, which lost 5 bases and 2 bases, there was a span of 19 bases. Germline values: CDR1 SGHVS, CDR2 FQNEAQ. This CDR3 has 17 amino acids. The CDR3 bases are TGTGCCAGCAGCCCGGTCGTCGGGGCGGGGTCCAAAAACATTCAGTACTTC. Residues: CASSPVVGAGSKNIQYF.

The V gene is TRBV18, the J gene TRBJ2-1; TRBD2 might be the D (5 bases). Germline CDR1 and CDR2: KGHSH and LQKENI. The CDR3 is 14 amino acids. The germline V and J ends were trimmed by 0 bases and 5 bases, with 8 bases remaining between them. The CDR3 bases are TGTGCCAGCTCACCACCGGCCGGGAACAATGAGCAGTTCTTC. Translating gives CASSPPAGNNEQFF.

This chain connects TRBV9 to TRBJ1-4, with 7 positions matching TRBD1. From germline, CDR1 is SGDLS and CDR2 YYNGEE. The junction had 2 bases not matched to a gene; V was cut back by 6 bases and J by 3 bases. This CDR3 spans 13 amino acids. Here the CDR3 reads CASNRGPNEKLFF. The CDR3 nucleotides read TGTGCCAGCAACAGGGGCCCTAATGAAAAACTGTTTTTT.

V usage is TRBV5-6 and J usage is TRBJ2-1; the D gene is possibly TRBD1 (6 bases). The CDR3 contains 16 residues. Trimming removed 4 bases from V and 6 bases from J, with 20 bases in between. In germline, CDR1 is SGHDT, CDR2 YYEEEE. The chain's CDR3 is CASSADQGIVRNEQFF. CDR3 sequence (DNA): TGTGCCAGCAGCGCAGACCAGGGGATAGTGCGCAATGAGCAGTTCTTC.

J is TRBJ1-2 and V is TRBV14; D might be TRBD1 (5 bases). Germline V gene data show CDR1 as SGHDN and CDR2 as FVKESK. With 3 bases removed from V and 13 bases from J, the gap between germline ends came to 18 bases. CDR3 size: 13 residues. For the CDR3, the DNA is TGTGCCAGCAGCCACCTCCTAGGTTTTACAGGCACCTTC. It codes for CASSHLLGFTGTF.

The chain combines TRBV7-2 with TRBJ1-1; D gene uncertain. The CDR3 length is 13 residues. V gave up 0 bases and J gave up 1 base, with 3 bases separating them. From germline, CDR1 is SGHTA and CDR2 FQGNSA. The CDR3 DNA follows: TGTGCCAGCAGCTTAGCATGGAACACTGAAGCTTTCTTT. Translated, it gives CASSLAWNTEAFF.

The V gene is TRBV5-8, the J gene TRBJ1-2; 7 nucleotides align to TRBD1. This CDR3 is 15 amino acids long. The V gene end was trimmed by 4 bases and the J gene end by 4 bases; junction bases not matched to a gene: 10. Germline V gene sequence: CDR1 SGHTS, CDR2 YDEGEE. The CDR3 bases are TGTGCCAGCAGCCCCGAGGACAGGAGAAGCTATGGCTACACCTTC. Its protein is CASSPEDRRSYGYTF.

The DNA for the CDR3 is TGTGCCAGTATTAGCGGGGGGGCCGTTCGCGCCGGGGAGCTGTTTTTT. Protein sequence: CASISGGAVRAGELFF. The rearrangement joins TRBV9 to TRBJ2-2, with 11 positions matching TRBD2. Germline V gene data show CDR1 as SGDLS and CDR2 as YYNGEE. The V segment lost 8 bases and the J segment 6 bases; nucleotides outside the gene matches: 12. The CDR3 totals 16 residues. The variable domain in full, with the rest retrieved from reference TRBV9 and TRBJ2-2, is DSGVTQTPKHLITATGQRVTLRCSPRSGDLSVYWYQQSLDQGLQFLIQYYNGEERAKGNILERFSAQQFPDLHSELNLSSLELGDSALYFCASISGGAVRAGELFFGEGSRLTVL.

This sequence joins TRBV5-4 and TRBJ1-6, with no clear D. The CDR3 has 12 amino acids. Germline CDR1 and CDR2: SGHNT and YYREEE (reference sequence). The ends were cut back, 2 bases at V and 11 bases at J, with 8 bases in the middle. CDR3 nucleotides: TGTGCCAGCAGCTTTCTTGGCGCACCCCTCCACTTT. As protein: CASSFLGAPLHF.

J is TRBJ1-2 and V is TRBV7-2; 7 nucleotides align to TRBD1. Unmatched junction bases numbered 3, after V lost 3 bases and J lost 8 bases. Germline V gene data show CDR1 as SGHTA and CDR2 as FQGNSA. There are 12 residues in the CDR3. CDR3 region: CASSFVGGGYTF. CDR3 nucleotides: TGTGCCAGCAGCTTTGTAGGGGGCGGCTACACCTTC.

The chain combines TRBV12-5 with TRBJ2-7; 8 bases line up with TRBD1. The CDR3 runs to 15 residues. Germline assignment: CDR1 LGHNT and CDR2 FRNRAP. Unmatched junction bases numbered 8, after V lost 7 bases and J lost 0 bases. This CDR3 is CASAFGDRTSYEQYF. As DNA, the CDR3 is TGTGCTAGTGCCTTTGGGGACAGGACCTCCTACGAGCAGTACTTC.

CDR3 amino acids: CTWGRSYEQYF. The CDR3 DNA follows: TGCACCTGGGGGCGCTCCTACGAGCAGTACTTC. The V call is TRBV1, the J call TRBJ2-7; whether TRBD1, the table's D call, matches the DNA was not checked. TRBV1 is reported as a pseudogene. CDR3 length equals 11 residues.

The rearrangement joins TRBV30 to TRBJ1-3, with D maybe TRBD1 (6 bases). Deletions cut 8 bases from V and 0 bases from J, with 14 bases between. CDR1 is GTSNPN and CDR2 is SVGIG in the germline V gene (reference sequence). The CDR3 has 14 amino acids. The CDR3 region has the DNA TGTGCCGAAGGGGGGATTAGCTCTGGAAACACCATATATTTT. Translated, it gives CAEGGISSGNTIYF.

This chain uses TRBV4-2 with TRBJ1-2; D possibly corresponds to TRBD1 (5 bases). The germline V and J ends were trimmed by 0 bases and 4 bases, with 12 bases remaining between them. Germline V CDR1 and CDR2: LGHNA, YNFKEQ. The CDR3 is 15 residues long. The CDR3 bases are TGTGCCAGCAGCCAAGAATTGTTGGGGGGCTATGGCTACACCTTC. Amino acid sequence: CASSQELLGGYGYTF.

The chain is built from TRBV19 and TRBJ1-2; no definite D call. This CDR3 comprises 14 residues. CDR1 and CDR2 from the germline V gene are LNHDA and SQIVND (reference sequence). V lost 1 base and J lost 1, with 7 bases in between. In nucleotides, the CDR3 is TGTGCCAGTAGTATAGTGGCCAGTAACTATGGCTACACCTTC. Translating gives CASSIVASNYGYTF.

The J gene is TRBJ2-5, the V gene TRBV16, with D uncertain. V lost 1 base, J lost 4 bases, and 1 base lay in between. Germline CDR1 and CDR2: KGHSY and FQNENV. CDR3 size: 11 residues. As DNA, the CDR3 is TGTGCCAGCAGCCAATTAGAGACCCAGTACTTC. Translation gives CASSQLETQYF.

The CDR3 sequence: CASSDRATDTEAFF. In DNA, the CDR3 is TGTGCCAGTAGCGACAGGGCCACGGACACTGAAGCTTTCTTT. The chain couples TRBV19 to TRBJ1-1; 7 nucleotides agree with TRBD1. Germline loops: CDR1 LNHDA, CDR2 SQIVND (reference sequence). This CDR3 spans 14 amino acids. J lost 3 bases, V lost 6 bases, and 7 bases had no gene match.

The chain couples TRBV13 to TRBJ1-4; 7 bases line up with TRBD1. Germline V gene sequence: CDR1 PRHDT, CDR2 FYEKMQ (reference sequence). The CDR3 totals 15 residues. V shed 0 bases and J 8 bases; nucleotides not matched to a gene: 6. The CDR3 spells CASSLGGQTTEKLFF. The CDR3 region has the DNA TGTGCCAGCAGCTTAGGGGGACAGACAACGGAAAAACTGTTTTTT.

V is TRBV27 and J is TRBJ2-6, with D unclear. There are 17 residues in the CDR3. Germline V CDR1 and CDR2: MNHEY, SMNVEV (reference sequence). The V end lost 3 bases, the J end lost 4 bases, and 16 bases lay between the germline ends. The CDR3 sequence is CASSLYSRASGANVLTF. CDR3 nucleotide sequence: TGTGCCAGCAGTTTGTACTCTCGGGCGTCGGGGGCCAACGTCCTGACTTTC.